This entry is about one TCR beta chain. This clone's antigen is unknown. The record has no base qualities; no much larger clone is one base away. This record comes from a study of blood T cell repertoires in COVID-19 (dated by TCRdb to 2020 to 2022). About the investigation overall: The collaborator samples originated in the United States, Italy and Spain and spanned the acute and convalescent phases of COVID-19. The material from the prospective study consisted of cDNA or gDNA derived from T cells, B-cell-depleted T cells, or PBMCs. Deeply sampled blood TCRbeta repertoires from subjects exposed to, actively infected with, or recovered from COVID-19 were included in the dataset. The repertoires were released in a freely available public database intended as a resource for research on the immune response to SARS-CoV-2. Samples came from the ongoing ImmuneRACE study (first 160 participants) plus 1,254 subjects from 6 global collaborators. A de-identified subject ID, COVID-19 status, age in years and sex were almost always included in the sample metadata. Where available, HLA class I and class II types were obtained from metadata supplied by the sample provider rather than from assay-based typing. Overall study results and their limits: How much clinical and demographic metadata was included differed by source and by participant, and the metadata was provided uncurated.

TCRbeta CDR3 regions were amplified from genomic DNA using the immunoSEQ Assay, a bias-controlled multiplex PCR. Per the original workflow: Nucleated cell counts per sample were estimated from amplification of reference gene primers within the assay. Sequence reads were collapsed and filtered to measure the absolute abundance of every unique TCRbeta CDR3 rearrangement. Productive Simpson clonality was computed per sample as the square root of Simpson's diversity index over productive rearrangements. Imported from immuneACCESS, the table was reduced by TCRdb to in-frame sequences with V and J called. These copies leave out some clones; in studies compared against another copy, an unresolved V gene accounts for under half, and the cause of the remainder is not known. For V, J and clone size, that table is used; D and trimming come from the DNA. Counted in this sample were roughly 400,000 clones; about 88% of them appeared once. The ten largest clones represent roughly 1.4% of the sample.

V is cut back by 9 bases and J by 7 bases, with 7 bases in the junction unmatched. Including cysteine and phenylalanine, the CDR3 has 13 amino acids. The CDR3 DNA has 39 bases and is translated from base 1. The germline V gene supplies CDR1 SNHLY and CDR2 FYNNEI. Enrolling through a virtual design, the prospective study's participants ranged in age from roughly 18 to 100 years and lived across 24 United States geographic areas. Cohort assignment in the prospective study relied on participant-reported clinical history from a screening survey and a study questionnaire. A participant counted as exposed if, within 2 weeks of entering the study, that participant had been in contact with someone who had a PCR-confirmed or clinician-diagnosed COVID-19 case. In the prospective study, whole blood, serum and a nasopharyngeal or oropharyngeal swab were collected from each participant by mobile phlebotomists. Prospective study participants could optionally give additional blood draws and questionnaires over an approximately 2-month period. Before DNA extraction, blood samples from the prospective study were shipped at room temperature or frozen.

The receptor's source is a woman between 18 and 29 years old who had been exposed to COVID-19. Sequenced material: PBMCs or T cells enriched from blood (not recorded which). The rearranged segments are TRBV2 and TRBJ2-7, and 12 junctional nucleotides match TRBD1. Here the CDR3 is given as CAREGQGAGEQYF. The sequence in DNA is TGTGCCAGAGAGGGACAGGGGGCCGGAGAGCAGTACTTC.